These 26 T cell receptor beta chains were all obtained from the same sample, sequenced in a study of Graves' ophthalmopathy and Graves' hyperthyroidism. Transcripts of RNA were the source for amplifying TCR beta CDR3 regions. Second-round multiplex PCR came after first-round RT-PCR with HTBI primers. TCRdb reanalysed the multiplex PCR reads using MiXCR and keeps one entry per CDR3 protein. This table has roughly 700,000 distinct CDR3 sequences, approximately 40% appearing once. Specimen: peripheral blood. These receptors were taken from an adult man with Graves' ophthalmopathy.

The chain joins TRBV28 to TRBJ1-1; D may be TRBD1 (5 bases). The V gene's germline CDR1 is MDHEN and CDR2 SYDVKM. The CDR3 length is 12 residues. The germline V and J ends were trimmed by 3 bases and 8 bases, with 10 bases remaining between them. The CDR3 protein is CASSFMGPEAFF. CDR3 nucleotide sequence: TGTGCCAGCAGTTTCATGGGGCCAGAAGCTTTCTTT. The full variable domain, its missing parts supplied by reference TRBV28 and TRBJ1-1, is DVKVTQSSRYLVKRTGEKVFLECVQDMDHENMFWYRQDPGLGLRLIYFSYDVKMKEKGDIPEGYSVSREKKERFSLILESASTNQTSMYLCASSFMGPEAFFGQGTRLTVV.

This clonotype was counted between two and nine times. The J gene is TRBJ1-2, the V gene TRBV6-5; no clear D. V was shortened by 6 bases and J by 8 bases, with 13 bases between the two germline ends. There are 12 residues in the CDR3. Germline-derived CDR1 and CDR2 are MNHEY and SVGAGI. CDR3 protein: CASSTSTQGYTF. The CDR3 DNA reads TGTGCCAGCAGCACCTCGACACAAGGCTACACCTTC.

This clonotype occurred many times. This chain links TRBV7-8 with TRBJ1-1; D not certain. Germline loops: CDR1 SGHVS, CDR2 FQNEAQ. The CDR3 is made up of 14 amino acids. V lost 0 bases to trimming and J lost 3 bases, with 8 bases between them. For the CDR3, the DNA is TGTGCCAGCAGCTTAGCTGGGTTGGACACTGAAGCTTTCTTT. Translated: CASSLAGLDTEAFF.

The chain uses TRBV7-9 and TRBJ2-7; 7 bases line up with TRBD2. Germline V gives CDR1 SEHNR, CDR2 FQNEAQ (reference sequence). The CDR3 is made up of 16 amino acids. Losses at the gene ends were 5 bases for V and 0 bases for J; bases not matched to a gene: 10. The CDR3 here is CASSKVLADHSYEQYF. CDR3 nucleotides: TGTGCCAGCAGCAAAGTCCTAGCGGATCACTCCTACGAGCAGTACTTC.

The chain recombines TRBV12-3 or TRBV12-4 with TRBJ1-1, with unresolved D. CDR3 length: 15 amino acids. With 3 bases removed from V and 2 bases from J, the gap between germline ends came to 13 bases. The chain's CDR3 is CASSFRIVENTEAFF. The CDR3 region has the DNA TGTGCCAGCAGTTTTCGGATTGTGGAAAACACTGAAGCTTTCTTT.

The V gene is TRBV22-1, the J gene TRBJ1-4. TRBV22-1 is flagged as a pseudogene. The CDR3 sequence is 13 residues long. Written as DNA, the CDR3 is TGTGCCTGGGAGGGACAGCGGAATGAAAAACTGTTTTTT. This codes for CAWEGQRNEKLFF.

This clonotype turned up a few times. The chain combines TRBV2 with TRBJ1-2; D gene uncertain. The germline V gene has CDR1 SNHLY and CDR2 FYNNEI. Trimming cost V 10 bases and J 8 bases, with 20 bases left between them. CDR3 size: 13 residues. The CDR3 loop is CATRPAPIGGYTF. Written as DNA, the CDR3 is TGTGCCACCAGACCTGCGCCCATTGGAGGCTACACCTTC.

A remark on this clonotype: The final CDR3 position lacks the conserved phenylalanine or tryptophan, pointing to a likely read error. This sequence joins TRBV29-1 and TRBJ1-1, with D unclear. V lost 0 bases and J lost 10, with 12 bases in between. The CDR3 extends over 12 amino acids. Germline-derived CDR1 and CDR2 are SQVTM and ANQGSEA. CDR3 residues: CSVEDGRTTAFI. DNA of the CDR3: TGCAGCGTTGAAGATGGGAGGACTACAGCTTTCATT.

This chain uses TRBV11-2 with TRBJ2-5; D possibly corresponds to TRBD1 (6 bases). V lost 4 bases and J lost 5, with 17 bases in between. The CDR3 length is 15 residues. The germline CDR1 and CDR2 sequences are SGHAT and FQNNGV. The CDR3 nucleotides are TGTGCCAGCAGCTCTACAGGGCTACCGGGGGAGACCCAGTACTTC. Protein product: CASSSTGLPGETQYF.

This clonotype was counted ten times or more. The chain recombines TRBV7-2 with TRBJ2-7; 8 bases match TRBD2. The germline gives CDR1 SGHTA, CDR2 FQGNSA. This CDR3 contains 16 residues. V was clipped by 3 bases and J by 5 bases; unmatched bases: 12. The CDR3 sequence: CASSFQAGAPRHEQYF. The CDR3 nucleotides are TGTGCCAGCAGCTTCCAAGCGGGAGCCCCTCGACACGAGCAGTACTTC.

The chain has TRBV2 and TRBJ1-2; D unclear. The V gene's germline CDR1 is SNHLY and CDR2 FYNNEI. This CDR3 has 15 residues. The ends were cut back, 6 bases at V and 3 bases at J, with 17 bases in the middle. The CDR3 nucleotides are TGTGCCAGCAGCGTTGAAAGGACGGCAGACTATGGCTACACCTTC. This gives the protein CASSVERTADYGYTF.

The J gene is TRBJ2-7, the V gene TRBV20-1, with D possibly matching TRBD2 (6 bases). The CDR3 sequence is 14 residues long. V was pared by 3 bases and J by 8 bases, with 20 bases between. Germline loops: CDR1 DFQATT, CDR2 SNEGSKA (reference sequence). This CDR3 is CSASGGGNQPQQYF. The CDR3 DNA reads as TGCAGTGCTAGCGGGGGTGGCAATCAGCCCCAGCAGTACTTC.

The chain joins TRBV14 to TRBJ2-2; 12 nucleotides match TRBD2. CDR3 length: 15 residues. The germline CDR1 and CDR2 sequences are SGHDN and FVKESK. V dropped 7 bases and J dropped 6; count of bases not matched to a gene: 6. The CDR3 DNA follows: TGTGCCAGCATGACTAGCGGGAGTCATTCCGGGGAGCTGTTTTTT. This sequence encodes CASMTSGSHSGELFF.

For this clonotype: This may be a read error, as it is one base from a much larger clone. The CDR3, as DNA: TGTGCCAGCAGCCTCCAGGCGGGGAACACTGAAGCTTTCTTT. It yields the protein CASSLQAGNTEAFF. The chain employs TRBV9 and TRBJ1-1; no definite D call. The CDR3 consists of 14 residues. Germline V gives CDR1 SGDLS, CDR2 YYNGEE. V shed 4 bases and J shed 1 base, with 11 bases lying between them.

Points on this clonotype: One junction end disagrees with the germline gene, perhaps due to a read error. The chain couples TRBV10-3 to TRBJ2-7; either TRBD1 or TRBD2 may supply D (5 bases each). This CDR3 contains 13 residues. Germline CDR1 is ENHRY and CDR2 is SYGVKD. For the CDR3, the DNA is TGTGCCATCAATGAGGGGTACCCCCACGAGCAGTACTTC. Its translation: CAINEGYPHEQYF.

On this clonotype itself: Possible read error: a much larger clone is one base away. The V and J genes are TRBV11-1 and TRBJ1-5; D unclear. CDR1 is SGHAT and CDR2 is FQDESV in the germline V gene (reference sequence). CDR3 length: 18 residues. The V end was cut by 0 bases, the J end by 3 bases, with 18 bases between. CDR3: CASSLALTDVWANQPQHF. For the CDR3, the DNA is TGTGCCAGCAGCTTAGCCCTAACGGACGTATGGGCCAATCAGCCCCAGCATTTT.

This clonotype occurred a few times. The V call is TRBV4-3, the J call TRBJ1-2; D ambiguous. The V end lost 1 base, the J end lost 7 bases, and 10 bases lay between the germline ends. The CDR3 totals 13 residues. Germline V CDR1 and CDR2: LGHNA, YSLEER. The CDR3 sequence: CASSQVGSFGYTF. The DNA for the CDR3 is TGCGCCAGCAGCCAAGTGGGTTCATTTGGCTACACCTTC.

This clonotype was counted only a few times. This chain joins TRBV12-3 or TRBV12-4 and TRBJ2-2; D assignment may be TRBD1 or TRBD2 (6 bases each). The CDR3 runs 17 residues. Trimming pared 6 bases from V and 0 bases from J, leaving 17 bases between. CDR3 protein: CASRPGASAANTGELFF. For the CDR3, the DNA is TGTGCCAGCAGACCAGGGGCTAGCGCCGCGAACACCGGGGAGCTGTTTTTT.

This clonotype was recorded a few times. The V and J genes are TRBV2 and TRBJ1-4; 9 nucleotides line up with TRBD1. Trimming at V came to 6 bases and at J to 5 bases, leaving 13 bases not matched to a gene. CDR1 is SNHLY and CDR2 is FYNNEI in the germline V gene. The length of the CDR3 is 17 residues. In DNA form, the CDR3 reads TGTGCCAGCAGCAGGTGGGGAACCGGGACAGGGAATGAAAAACTGTTTTTT. Its protein product is CASSRWGTGTGNEKLFF.

The rearrangement joins TRBV29-1 to TRBJ1-1, with D maybe TRBD1 (6 bases). CDR1 is SQVTM and CDR2 is ANQGSEA in the germline V gene. The CDR3 runs 13 residues. V gave up 8 bases and J gave up 1 base, with 14 bases separating them. CDR3 nucleotide sequence: TGCAGCACGCGGACAGCCGAGAACACTGAAGCTTTCTTT. Encoded protein: CSTRTAENTEAFF.

This chain uses TRBV7-2 with TRBJ2-5; 11 nucleotides align to TRBD2. CDR3 length: 15 amino acids. Per the germline V gene, CDR1 is SGHTA and CDR2 is FQGNSA. V dropped 6 bases and J dropped 5; count of bases not matched to a gene: 8. CDR3 nucleotide sequence: TGTGCCAGCAGGCTTAGCGGGGGGGCCGTGGAGACCCAGTACTTC. Translated, it gives CASRLSGGAVETQYF.

This clonotype was counted between two and nine times. The chain carries TRBV11-2 and TRBJ2-7; D might be TRBD2 (7 bases). The CDR3 is 12 residues long. The germline V gene encodes CDR1 SGHAT and CDR2 FQNNGV. V was clipped by 4 bases and J by 6 bases, with 10 bases between them. CDR3 loop: CASSSGGLEQYF. The CDR3, as DNA: TGTGCCAGCAGCTCCGGGGGGCTCGAGCAGTACTTC.

This clonotype was counted ten times or more. The V call is TRBV29-1, the J call TRBJ1-1; 9 bases map to TRBD1. Trimming cost V 3 bases and J 10 bases; bases outside gene matches: 9. The CDR3 length is 13 residues. CDR1 is SQVTM, CDR2 ANQGSEA, per germline. CDR3 DNA: TGCAGCGTTGATGCGGGACAGGGCCAAGGAGCTTTCTTT. Its protein product is CSVDAGQGQGAFF.

The V and J genes are TRBV29-1 and TRBJ2-7; 12 nucleotides align to TRBD2. Losses at the gene ends were 7 bases for V and 2 bases for J; bases not matched to a gene: 3. The CDR3 totals 13 residues. Germline CDR1 is SQVTM and CDR2 is ANQGSEA. CDR3 amino acids: CSGASGGAYEQYF. The DNA of the CDR3 is TGCAGCGGGGCTAGCGGGGGGGCCTACGAGCAGTACTTC.

This clonotype has a count of ten or more. This chain links TRBV7-9 with TRBJ1-1; 7 nucleotides align to TRBD1. With 3 bases clipped from V and 1 base from J, the junction kept 2 bases outside the gene matches. CDR1 is SEHNR and CDR2 is FQNEAQ in the germline V gene (reference sequence). CDR3 length equals 14 residues. The CDR3, as DNA: TGTGCCAGCAGCTTCTGGGACAGGAACACTGAAGCTTTCTTT. Protein: CASSFWDRNTEAFF.

This clonotype has at least ten counts. V gene TRBV15 combines with J gene TRBJ1-1, with TRBD1 identical over 9 bases. The CDR3 extends over 13 amino acids. V dropped 0 bases and J dropped 9; count of bases not matched to a gene: 2. Germline values: CDR1 LNHNV, CDR2 YYDKDF (reference sequence). CDR3 nucleotides: TGTGCCACCAGCAGAGATGGGACAGGGAAAGCTTTCTTT. Its protein product is CATSRDGTGKAFF.